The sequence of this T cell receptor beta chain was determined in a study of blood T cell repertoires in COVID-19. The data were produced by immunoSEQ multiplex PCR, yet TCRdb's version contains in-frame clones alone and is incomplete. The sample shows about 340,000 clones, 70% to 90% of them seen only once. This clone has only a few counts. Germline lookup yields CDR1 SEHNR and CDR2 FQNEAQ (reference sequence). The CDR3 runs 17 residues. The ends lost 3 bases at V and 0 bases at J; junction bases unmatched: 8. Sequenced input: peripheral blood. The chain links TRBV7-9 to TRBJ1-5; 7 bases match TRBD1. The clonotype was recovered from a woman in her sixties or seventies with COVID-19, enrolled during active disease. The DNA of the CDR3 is TGTGCCAGCAGCTTGGAGACAGGGCTTCTTAGCAATCAGCCCCAGCATTTT. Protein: CASSLETGLLSNQPQHF.